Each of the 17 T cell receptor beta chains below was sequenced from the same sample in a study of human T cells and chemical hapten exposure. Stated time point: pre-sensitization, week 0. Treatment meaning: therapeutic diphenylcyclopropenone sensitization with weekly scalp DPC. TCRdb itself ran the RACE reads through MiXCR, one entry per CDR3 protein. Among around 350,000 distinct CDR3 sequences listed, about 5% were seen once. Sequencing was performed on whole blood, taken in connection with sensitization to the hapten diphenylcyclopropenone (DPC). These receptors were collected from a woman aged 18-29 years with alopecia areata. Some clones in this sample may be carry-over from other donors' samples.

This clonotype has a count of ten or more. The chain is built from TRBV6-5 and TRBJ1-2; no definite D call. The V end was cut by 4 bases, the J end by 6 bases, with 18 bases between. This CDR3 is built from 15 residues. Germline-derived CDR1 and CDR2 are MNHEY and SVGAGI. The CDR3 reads CASSLLGQGAHGYTF. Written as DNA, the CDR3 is TGTGCCAGCAGTTTGTTGGGTCAAGGAGCCCATGGCTACACCTTC.

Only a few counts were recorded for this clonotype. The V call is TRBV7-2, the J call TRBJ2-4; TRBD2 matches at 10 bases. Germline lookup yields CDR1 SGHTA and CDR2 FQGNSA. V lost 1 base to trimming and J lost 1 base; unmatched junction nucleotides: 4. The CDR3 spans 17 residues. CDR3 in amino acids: CASSLVAGGLAKNIQYF. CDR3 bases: TGTGCCAGCAGCTTAGTAGCGGGGGGCCTTGCCAAAAACATTCAGTACTTC.

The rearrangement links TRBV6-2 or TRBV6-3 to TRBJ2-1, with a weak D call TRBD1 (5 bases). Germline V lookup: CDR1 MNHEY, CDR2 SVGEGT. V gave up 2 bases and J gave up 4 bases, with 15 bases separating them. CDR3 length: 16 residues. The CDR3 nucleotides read TGTGCCAGCAGTTACCGCCCCAGGGCAGGGTACAATGAGCAGTTCTTC. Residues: CASSYRPRAGYNEQFF.

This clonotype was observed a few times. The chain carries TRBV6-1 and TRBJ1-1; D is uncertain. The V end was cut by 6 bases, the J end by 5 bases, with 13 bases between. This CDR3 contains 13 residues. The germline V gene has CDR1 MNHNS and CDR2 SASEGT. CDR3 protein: CASSSLEDTEAFF. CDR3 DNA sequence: TGTGCCAGCAGCTCTCTGGAGGATACTGAAGCTTTCTTT.

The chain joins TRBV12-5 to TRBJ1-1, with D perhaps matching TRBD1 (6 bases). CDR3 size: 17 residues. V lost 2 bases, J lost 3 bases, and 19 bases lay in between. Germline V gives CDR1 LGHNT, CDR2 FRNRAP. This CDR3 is CASGLTYGQREDTEAFF. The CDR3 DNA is TGTGCTAGTGGTTTGACTTACGGACAGCGGGAGGACACTGAAGCTTTCTTT. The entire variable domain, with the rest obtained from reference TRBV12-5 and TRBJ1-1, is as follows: DARVTQTPRHKVTEMGQEVTMRCQPILGHNTVFWYRQTMMQGLELLAYFRNRAPLDDSGMPKDRFSAEMPDATLATLKIQPSEPRDSAVYFCASGLTYGQREDTEAFFGQGTRLTVV.

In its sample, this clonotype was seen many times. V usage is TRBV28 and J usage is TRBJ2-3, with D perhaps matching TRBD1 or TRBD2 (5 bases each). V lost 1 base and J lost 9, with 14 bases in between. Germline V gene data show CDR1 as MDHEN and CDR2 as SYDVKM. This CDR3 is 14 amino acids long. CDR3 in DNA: TGTGCCAGCAGTTTATCCCCAGGGAGCGACACGCAGTATTTT. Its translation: CASSLSPGSDTQYF.

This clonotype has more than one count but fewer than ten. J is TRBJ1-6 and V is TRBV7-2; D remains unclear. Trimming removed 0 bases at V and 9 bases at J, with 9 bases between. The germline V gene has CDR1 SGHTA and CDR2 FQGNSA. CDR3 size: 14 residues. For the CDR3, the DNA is TGTGCCAGCAGCTTAGCAGGCGGGAGTTCACCCCTCCACTTT. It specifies CASSLAGGSSPLHF.

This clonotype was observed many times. The CDR3 region is CASYYTGSDQPQHF. CDR3 sequence (DNA): TGTGCCAGCTATTACACAGGGAGCGATCAGCCCCAGCATTTT. The V call is TRBV6-1, the J call TRBJ1-5; D perhaps matches TRBD1 (6 bases). CDR3 length: 14 amino acids. CDR1 is MNHNS, CDR2 SASEGT, per germline. V gave up 8 bases and J gave up 5 bases, with 16 bases separating them.

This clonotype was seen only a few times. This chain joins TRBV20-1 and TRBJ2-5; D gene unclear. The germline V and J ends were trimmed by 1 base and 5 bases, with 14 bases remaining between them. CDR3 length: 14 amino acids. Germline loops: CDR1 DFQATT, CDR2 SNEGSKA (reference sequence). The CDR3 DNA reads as TGCAGTGCTAGAGTAGGAACGAAAGGGGAGACCCAGTACTTC. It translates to CSARVGTKGETQYF.

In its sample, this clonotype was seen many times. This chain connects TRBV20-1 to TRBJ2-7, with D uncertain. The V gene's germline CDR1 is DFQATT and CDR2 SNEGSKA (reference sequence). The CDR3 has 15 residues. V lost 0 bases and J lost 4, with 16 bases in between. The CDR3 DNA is TGCAGTGCTAGAGATTTCCAAACCCAAATTTACGAGCAGTACTTC. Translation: CSARDFQTQIYEQYF.

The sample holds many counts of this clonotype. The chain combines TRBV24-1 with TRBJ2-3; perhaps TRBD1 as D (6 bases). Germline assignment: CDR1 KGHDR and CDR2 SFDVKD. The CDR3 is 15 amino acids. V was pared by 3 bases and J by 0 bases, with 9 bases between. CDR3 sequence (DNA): TGTGCCACCAGTGATCGGACAGCTAGCACAGATACGCAGTATTTT. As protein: CATSDRTASTDTQYF.

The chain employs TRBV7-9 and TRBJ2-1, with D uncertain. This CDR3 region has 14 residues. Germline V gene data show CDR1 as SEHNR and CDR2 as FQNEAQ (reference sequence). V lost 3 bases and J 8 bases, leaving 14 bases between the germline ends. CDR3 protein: CASSFTAVQDEQFF. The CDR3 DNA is TGTGCCAGCAGCTTTACGGCGGTCCAGGATGAGCAGTTCTTC.

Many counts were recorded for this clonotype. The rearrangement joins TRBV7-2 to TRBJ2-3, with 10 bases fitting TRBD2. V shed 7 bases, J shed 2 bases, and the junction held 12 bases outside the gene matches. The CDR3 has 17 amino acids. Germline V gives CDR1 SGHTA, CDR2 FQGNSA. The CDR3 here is CASIEWSGGESTDTQYF. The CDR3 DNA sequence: TGTGCCAGCATCGAATGGAGCGGGGGGGAGTCCACAGATACGCAGTATTTT.

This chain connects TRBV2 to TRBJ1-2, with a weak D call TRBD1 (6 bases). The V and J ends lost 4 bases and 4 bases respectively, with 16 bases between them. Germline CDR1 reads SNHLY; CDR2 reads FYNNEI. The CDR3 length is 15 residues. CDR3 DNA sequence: TGTGCCAGCAGTGGGAACAGGGTGGGAGGCTATGGCTACACCTTC. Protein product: CASSGNRVGGYGYTF.

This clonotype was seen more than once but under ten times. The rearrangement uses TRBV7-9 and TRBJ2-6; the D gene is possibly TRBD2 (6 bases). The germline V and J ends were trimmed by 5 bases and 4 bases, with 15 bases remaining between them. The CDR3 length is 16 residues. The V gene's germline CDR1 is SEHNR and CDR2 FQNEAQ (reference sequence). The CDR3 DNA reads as TGTGCCAGCAGCCCCCGGGGGTTACTAGGGGCCAACGTCCTGACTTTC. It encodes CASSPRGLLGANVLTF.

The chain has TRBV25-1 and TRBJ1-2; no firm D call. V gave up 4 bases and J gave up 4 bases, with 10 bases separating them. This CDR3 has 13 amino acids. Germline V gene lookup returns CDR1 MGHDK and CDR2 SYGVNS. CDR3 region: CASSAGGSYGYTF. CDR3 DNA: TGTGCCAGCAGTGCGGGAGGGAGCTATGGCTACACCTTC.

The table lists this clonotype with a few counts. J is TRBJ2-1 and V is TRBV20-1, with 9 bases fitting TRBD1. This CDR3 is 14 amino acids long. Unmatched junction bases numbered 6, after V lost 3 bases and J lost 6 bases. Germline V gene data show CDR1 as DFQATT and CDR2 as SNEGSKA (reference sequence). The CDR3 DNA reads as TGCAGTGCTAGTTTCGGGACAGGGTCCAATGAGCAGTTCTTC. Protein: CSASFGTGSNEQFF.